Presented here are 20 T cell receptor beta chains from one specimen sequenced in a study of blood T cell repertoires in COVID-19. TCRdb's copy holds only in-frame clones and misses some; the assay was immunoSEQ multiplex PCR. This table holds about 180,000 clones, around 77% found once. Sequencing input: peripheral blood. Receptors were obtained from a man in his 70s with active or convalescent COVID-19.

This clone appeared a single time. The V call is TRBV5-4, the J call TRBJ2-1; tentative D call: TRBD2 (5 bases). The CDR3 runs 16 residues. Germline V gene data show CDR1 as SGHNT and CDR2 as YYREEE (reference sequence). Trimming shortened V by 0 bases and J by 0 bases, and 10 bases separated the two germline ends. The DNA of the CDR3 is TGTGCCAGCAGCTTGGGGACTCCCCGCTCCTACAATGAGCAGTTCTTC. This translates into CASSLGTPRSYNEQFF. The full variable domain, rest sourced from reference TRBV5-4 and TRBJ2-1, is ETGVTQSPTHLIKTRGQQVTLRCSSQSGHNTVSWYQQALGQGPQFIFQYYREEENGRGNFPPRFSGLQFPNYSSELNVNALELDDSALYLCASSLGTPRSYNEQFFGPGTRLTVL.

V is TRBV6-2 or TRBV6-3 and J is TRBJ1-6; weak D call: TRBD1 (6 bases). This CDR3 contains 16 residues. Germline-derived CDR1 and CDR2 are MNHEY and SVGEGT. Trimming shortened V by 6 bases and J by 3 bases, and 15 bases separated the two germline ends. As DNA, the CDR3 is TGTGCCAGCAGCCTAATGGGACAAGGCTATAATTCACCCCTCCACTTT. Its protein product is CASSLMGQGYNSPLHF.

The chain couples TRBV19 to TRBJ1-2, with 9 bases lining up with TRBD1. Trimming removed 5 bases from V and 6 bases from J; junction bases left unmatched: 10. Germline V gene lookup returns CDR1 LNHDA and CDR2 SQIVND (reference sequence). There are 15 residues in the CDR3. CDR3 protein: CASSAGTGRLDGYTF. CDR3 DNA: TGTGCCAGTAGTGCCGGGACAGGGCGCTTGGATGGCTACACCTTC.

This chain uses TRBV30 with TRBJ1-3; TRBD1 aligns across 7 bases. The CDR3 sequence is 12 residues long. Trimming took 0 bases from V and 9 from J; bases not matched to a gene: 2. The V gene's germline CDR1 is GTSNPN and CDR2 SVGIG (reference sequence). CDR3 sequence reads: CAWSVSGGTIYF. The CDR3, as DNA: TGTGCCTGGAGTGTATCAGGGGGCACCATATATTTT. The full variable domain, rest sourced from reference TRBV30 and TRBJ1-3, is SQTIHQWPATLVQPVGSPLSLECTVEGTSNPNLYWYRQAAGRGLQLLFYSVGIGQISSEVPQNLSASRPQDRQFILSSKKLLLSDSGFYLCAWSVSGGTIYFGEGSWLTVV.

This clone appeared a few times. The chain employs TRBV27 and TRBJ2-7, with D possibly TRBD1 on 9 matching bases. The V gene lost 4 bases and the J gene lost 7 bases, with 26 bases spanning the gap. Germline V gives CDR1 MNHEY, CDR2 SMNVEV (reference sequence). CDR3 length: 17 amino acids. The CDR3 sequence is CASSSPGGTGMVREQYF. The CDR3 nucleotides read TGTGCCAGCAGTTCCCCGGGAGGGACAGGGATGGTTCGGGAGCAGTACTTC.

CDR3 nucleotide sequence: TGTGCCATCACCGGGACAACGGACTATGGCTACACCTTC. Translated, it gives CAITGTTDYGYTF. The genes are TRBV2 and TRBJ1-2; D might be TRBD1 (6 bases). The CDR3 totals 13 residues. V was cut by 10 bases and J by 3 bases, with 15 bases left in between. CDR1 and CDR2 (germline): SNHLY, FYNNEI.

The rearrangement links TRBV20-1 to TRBJ2-1, with D perhaps TRBD2 (7 bases). V gave up 3 bases and J gave up 6 bases, with 18 bases separating them. CDR1 is DFQATT and CDR2 is SNEGSKA in the germline V gene (reference sequence). The CDR3 consists of 15 residues. Here the CDR3 DNA reads TGCAGTGCTAGTCACGGACGGGGGGCACCCAATGAGCAGTTCTTC. Its translation is CSASHGRGAPNEQFF.

The chain uses TRBV4-1 and TRBJ2-2; a weak D match, TRBD2 (5 bases). Deletions cut 1 base from V and 5 bases from J, with 14 bases between. The germline V gene encodes CDR1 MGHRA and CDR2 YSYEKL. CDR3 length equals 16 residues. The CDR3 coding sequence is TGCGCCAGCAGCCAAGTCCAGCGGAGCGGTACCGGGGAGCTGTTTTTT. Encoded protein: CASSQVQRSGTGELFF.

The chain recombines TRBV20-1 with TRBJ1-2; TRBD1 matches at 8 bases. CDR3 size: 13 residues. The germline V gene encodes CDR1 DFQATT and CDR2 SNEGSKA (reference sequence). V shed 3 bases, J shed 5 bases, and the junction held 5 bases outside the gene matches. CDR3 in amino acids: CSASPRQGYGYTF. CDR3 DNA: TGCAGTGCTAGTCCTCGACAGGGGTATGGCTACACCTTC.

The chain has TRBV4-2 and TRBJ2-3, with 9 bases identical to TRBD2. V trimming: 1 base; J trimming: 0 bases; junction bases outside the gene matches: 2. This CDR3 is 16 amino acids long. Germline assignment: CDR1 LGHNA and CDR2 YNFKEQ. The CDR3 loop reads CASSQVSGRSTDTQYF. In nucleotides, the CDR3 is TGTGCCAGCAGCCAAGTCAGCGGGAGGAGCACAGATACGCAGTATTTT.

The chain employs TRBV14 and TRBJ2-7; tentative D call: TRBD2 (5 bases). Looked up from germline, CDR1 is SGHDN and CDR2 is FVKESK. Trimming left V 1 base short and J 8 bases short, with 9 bases between. The CDR3 totals 12 residues. The CDR3 spells CASSQGRRKQYF. CDR3 DNA sequence: TGTGCCAGCAGCCAAGGGAGGAGAAAGCAGTACTTC.

The V gene is TRBV2, the J gene TRBJ1-5; TRBD1 might be the D (6 bases). V was trimmed by 3 bases and J by 6 bases, leaving 21 bases between them. The CDR3 spans 17 residues. Germline V gene sequence: CDR1 SNHLY, CDR2 FYNNEI. The CDR3 coding sequence is TGTGCCAGCAGTGAGGGGCAGGGGAGAGGGCTAGGTCAGCCCCAGCATTTT. It encodes CASSEGQGRGLGQPQHF.

About this clone itself: At the DNA level, this CDR3 is encoded by other sequences in the same sample as well. The chain carries TRBV6-1 and TRBJ1-2, with D possibly TRBD1 on 5 matching bases. Per germline, CDR1 MNHNS and CDR2 SASEGT. Trimming left V 0 bases short and J 4 bases short, with 9 bases between. This CDR3 has 14 amino acids. The CDR3 protein is CASSEAQASYGYTF. DNA of the CDR3: TGTGCCAGCAGTGAAGCACAGGCTAGCTATGGCTACACCTTC.

The chain couples TRBV5-1 to TRBJ1-4; D gene uncertain. CDR1 and CDR2 (germline): SGHRS, YFSETQ. V lost 6 bases and J lost 4, with 16 bases in between. This CDR3 has 15 residues. Here the CDR3 reads CASKSGFGNNEKLFF. CDR3 DNA: TGCGCCAGCAAATCGGGTTTCGGAAATAATGAAAAACTGTTTTTT.

This clone was counted between two and nine times. The chain joins TRBV7-9 to TRBJ2-1; 7 bases fit TRBD1. Germline assignment: CDR1 SEHNR and CDR2 FQNEAQ (reference sequence). The ends lost 1 base at V and 5 bases at J; junction bases unmatched: 11. The CDR3 is made up of 17 amino acids. The CDR3 nucleotides are TGTGCCAGCAGCTTAGGAGCCGGGACAGATATCAACAATGAGCAGTTCTTC. Translation: CASSLGAGTDINNEQFF.

This clone has only one observation. The chain uses TRBV6-1 and TRBJ1-5, with TRBD1 identical over 7 bases. Germline CDR1 MNHNS, CDR2 SASEGT. The length of the CDR3 is 15 residues. With 2 bases clipped from V and 5 bases from J, the junction kept 6 bases outside the gene matches. CDR3 sequence (DNA): TGTGCCAGCAGTGAATTGTTAGGGGGCTATCAGCCCCAGCATTTT. The encoded protein is CASSELLGGYQPQHF.

The CDR3: CSVATSGITDTQYF. The DNA of the CDR3 is TGCAGCGTTGCGACTAGCGGGATCACAGATACGCAGTATTTT. This chain links TRBV29-1 with TRBJ2-3; 11 bases are a match to TRBD2. The CDR3 is 14 residues long. V shed 4 bases, J shed 2 bases, and the junction held 2 bases outside the gene matches. Looked up from germline, CDR1 is SQVTM and CDR2 is ANQGSEA.

In DNA form, the CDR3 reads TGTGCCAGCACCCTAGGCGGGGGGAAGGAGGAGACCCAGTACTTC. This encodes CASTLGGGKEETQYF. The chain is built from TRBV7-9 and TRBJ2-5, with 8 bases aligning to TRBD2. Germline trimming cut 7 bases from V and 5 bases from J; bases unmatched to any gene: 12. The CDR3 runs 15 residues. CDR1 and CDR2 (germline): SEHNR, FQNEAQ (reference sequence). Full variable domain (rest looked up from reference TRBV7-9 and TRBJ2-5): DTGVSQNPRHKITKRGQNVTFRCDPISEHNRLYWYRQTLGQGPEFLTYFQNEAQLEKSRLLSDRFSAERPKGSFSTLEIQRTEQGDSAMYLCASTLGGGKEETQYFGPGTRLLVL.

The chain employs TRBV24-1 and TRBJ2-1, with 7 bases that match TRBD2. The CDR3 consists of 15 residues. Germline-derived CDR1 and CDR2 are KGHDR and SFDVKD. After removal of 6 bases from V and 6 bases from J, the junction contained 10 bases not matched to a gene. CDR3 sequence reads: CATSPRGEGRNEQFF. The CDR3 DNA follows: TGTGCCACCAGTCCCCGGGGGGAGGGCCGCAATGAGCAGTTCTTC.

The V gene is TRBV19, the J gene TRBJ1-1, with D perhaps TRBD1 (5 bases). This CDR3 contains 14 residues. Germline loops: CDR1 LNHDA, CDR2 SQIVND (reference sequence). Trimming took off 4 bases at V and 3 bases at J, with 12 bases between the two ends. In nucleotides, the CDR3 is TGTGCCAGTAGTACCGGCATAGGGGACACTGAAGCTTTCTTT. As protein: CASSTGIGDTEAFF.